This TCR beta chain was captured in a study of shared clonotypes between healthy human individuals. The study, taken as a whole, reports: Shared clonotypes across all four donors exceeded non-shared ones in generation probability. Several donors held around 5% of naive CD4 clonotypes in common.

Terminally differentiated effector memory CD45RA+ cells were left out of the naive CD8 fraction, which was CD45RO-negative and positively selected for CCR7. Every one of the donors was a Caucasian adult that lived in Nashville, Tennessee. About this clone itself: The antigen is unknown.

The germline V gene has CDR1 SEHNR and CDR2 FQNEAQ (reference sequence). Trimming cost V 1 base and J 5 bases, with 9 bases left between them. This CDR3 has 14 residues. In the authors' methods: Filtering differed, since immunoSEQ gave only junction sequences and no quality scores. This table comes from immunoSEQ multiplex PCR, and its TCRdb copy is limited to in-frame clones, with some not included. The DNA was the basis for D and trimming; V, J and clone size are from that table. The table lists some 2 million clones, over 85% of them singletons. This rearrangement joins TRBV7-9 to TRBJ2-4; D might be TRBD2 (5 bases). The sequencing input was naive CD8+ T cells sorted from blood. This clonotype was obtained from a man between 18 and 29 years old in good health. The CDR3 region is CASSLGLGENIQYF. The CDR3 nucleotides are TGTGCCAGCAGCTTAGGTCTGGGAGAAAACATTCAGTACTTC.